This T cell receptor (beta chain) was sequenced for a study of pediatric ulcerative colitis. CDR1 is MNHEY and CDR2 is SMNVEV in the germline V gene (reference sequence). V dropped 6 bases and J dropped 3; count of bases not matched to a gene: 0. The CDR3 totals 12 residues. Whole-study findings and limits: Substantially fewer templates came from two patients' blood samples. Repertoires came from total lymphocyte DNA, not specific subsets.

One to two pinch biopsies were taken from the rectum during colonoscopy. Only a few counts were recorded for this clone. The antigen is unknown. TCRdb's table, derived via immunoSEQ multiplex PCR, lists solely in-frame clones and lacks some. The repertoire holds tens of thousands of clones, with roughly 73% as singletons. The material sequenced was gut tissue. This TCR was recovered from a boy younger than 18 with moderate ulcerative colitis. The chain uses TRBV27 and TRBJ2-5, with 8 bases lining up with TRBD2. The CDR3 here is CASSGGEETQYF. DNA for the CDR3: TGTGCCAGCAGCGGGGGGGAAGAGACCCAGTACTTC.